Below are 9 T cell receptor beta chains sequenced from a single sample in a study of T cell repertoires in cytomegalovirus infection. TCRdb reprocessed the reads with MiXCR, giving one entry per CDR3 protein. The table includes roughly 860,000 distinct CDR3 sequences, less than 35% detected once. Their target antigens are unknown. The sample in question was cultured CD8+ T cells from PBMCs, obtained from culture after CMV antigen stimulation. The receptors come from a human donor in good health (CMV status not recorded). Some clones in this sample may be carry-over from other donors' samples.

CDR3 bases: TGTGCCAGCAGTTCCCTCGGACGGGTGGATGAGCAGTTCTTC. Amino acid sequence: CASSSLGRVDEQFF. The chain links TRBV27 to TRBJ2-1; D unresolved. From germline, CDR1 is MNHEY and CDR2 SMNVEV (reference sequence). V dropped 4 bases and J dropped 8 bases, with 15 bases sitting between them. CDR3 length: 14 residues.

The chain recombines TRBV7-9 with TRBJ1-1; D is undetermined. CDR3 size: 16 residues. V was pared by 7 bases and J by 2 bases, with 20 bases between. The germline V gene has CDR1 SEHNR and CDR2 FQNEAQ (reference sequence). CDR3 region: CASTTSGNWKNTEAFF. The DNA of the CDR3 is TGTGCCAGCACCACCTCCGGGAATTGGAAAAACACTGAAGCTTTCTTT.

This clonotype was picked up a small number of times. The rearrangement uses TRBV27 and TRBJ2-5; 7 nucleotides line up with TRBD1. The V gene end was trimmed by 8 bases and the J gene end by 5 bases; junction bases not matched to a gene: 5. Germline CDR1 is MNHEY and CDR2 is SMNVEV (reference sequence). The CDR3 consists of 12 residues. In DNA, the CDR3 is TGTGCCAGCCGGGACAGCCCGGAGACCCAGTACTTC. Encoded protein: CASRDSPETQYF.

The chain uses TRBV9 and TRBJ2-1; a possible D gene is TRBD2 (5 bases). This CDR3 contains 13 residues. V was cut by 6 bases and J by 7 bases, with 14 bases left in between. Germline lookup yields CDR1 SGDLS and CDR2 YYNGEE. The CDR3 nucleotides are TGTGCCAGCACCCGGGGTAGCGCAAATGAGCAGTTCTTC. The encoded protein is CASTRGSANEQFF.

This clonotype was found many times. V is TRBV7-2 and J is TRBJ2-1, with 11 bases matching TRBD1. CDR3 length: 15 amino acids. The germline V gene encodes CDR1 SGHTA and CDR2 FQGNSA. V was pared by 6 bases and J by 3 bases, with 4 bases of the junction left unmatched. The CDR3: CASSAGTGGYNEQFF. CDR3 DNA sequence: TGTGCCAGCAGTGCCGGGACAGGGGGCTACAATGAGCAGTTCTTC.

This chain uses TRBV5-6 with TRBJ1-5; the match to TRBD1 covers 7 bases. Per germline, CDR1 SGHDT and CDR2 YYEEEE. After removal of 3 bases from V and 16 bases from J, the junction contained 13 bases not matched to a gene. This CDR3 spans 13 amino acids. This chain's CDR3 is CASSSLNDRDLHF. The CDR3 DNA is TGTGCCAGCAGCTCCCTTAACGACAGGGACCTTCATTTT.

The CDR3 coding sequence is TGTGCCAGTAGTCTGGGGACCAGGAGTACGCAGTATTTT. Its protein product is CASSLGTRSTQYF. The rearrangement joins TRBV19 to TRBJ2-3; tentatively, D is TRBD1 or TRBD2 (5 bases each). Germline values: CDR1 LNHDA, CDR2 SQIVND (reference sequence). This CDR3 has 13 amino acids. V dropped 5 bases and J dropped 8 bases, with 14 bases sitting between them.

The V gene is TRBV19, the J gene TRBJ2-3; D might be TRBD1 or TRBD2, each matching 6 bases. V dropped 5 bases and J dropped 1 base, with 13 bases sitting between them. The CDR3 consists of 15 residues. Germline CDR1 reads LNHDA; CDR2 reads SQIVND (reference sequence). As DNA, the CDR3 is TGTGCCAGTAGTTTTGGACAGCGGGGCACAGATACGCAGTATTTT. Residues: CASSFGQRGTDTQYF.

On this clonotype: Mismatch with germline at one junction end may stem from a read error. This rearrangement joins TRBV18 to TRBJ1-2; D remains unclear. Germline CDR1 KGHSH, CDR2 LQKENI. CDR3 length: 16 amino acids. For the CDR3, the DNA is TGTGTCAGCTCACCGGAGTTCCGGCGAACCAACTATGGCTACACCTTC. Amino acid sequence: CVSSPEFRRTNYGYTF.